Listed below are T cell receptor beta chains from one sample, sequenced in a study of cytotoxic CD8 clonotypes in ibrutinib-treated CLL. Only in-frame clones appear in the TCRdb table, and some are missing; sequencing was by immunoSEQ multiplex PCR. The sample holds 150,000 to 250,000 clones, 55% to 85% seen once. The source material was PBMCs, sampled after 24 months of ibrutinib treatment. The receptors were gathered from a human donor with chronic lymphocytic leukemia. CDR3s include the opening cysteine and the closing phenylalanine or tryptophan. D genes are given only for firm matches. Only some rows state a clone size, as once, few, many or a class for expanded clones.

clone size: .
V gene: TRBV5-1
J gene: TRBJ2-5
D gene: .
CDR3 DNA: TGCGCCAGCACCGGAACGGGGATCCAAGAGACCCAGTACTTC
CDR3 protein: CASTGTGIQETQYF

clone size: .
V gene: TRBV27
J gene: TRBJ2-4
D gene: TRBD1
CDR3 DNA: TGTGCCAGCAGTCATCGGATGGGCCTGACAGGGGGGGAAGCCAAAAACATTCAGTACTTC
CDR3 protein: CASSHRMGLTGGEAKNIQYF

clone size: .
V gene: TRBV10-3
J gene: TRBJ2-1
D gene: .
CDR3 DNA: TGTGCCATCAGTGGAGGCCGCTCCTACAATGAGCAGTTCTTC
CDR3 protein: CAISGGRSYNEQFF

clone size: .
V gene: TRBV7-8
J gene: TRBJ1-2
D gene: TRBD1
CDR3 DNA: TGTGCCAGCAGCTTTGGTCCTGGCAGGGGGAACTATGGCTACACCTTC
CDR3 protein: CASSFGPGRGNYGYTF

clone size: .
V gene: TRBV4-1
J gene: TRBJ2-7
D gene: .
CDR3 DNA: TGCGCCAGCAGCCAAGCGACGGACTCCTACGAGCAGTACTTC
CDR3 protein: CASSQATDSYEQYF

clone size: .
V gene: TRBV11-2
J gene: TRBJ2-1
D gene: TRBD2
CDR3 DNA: TGTGCCAGCAGCGCCCTTAGGGTAGCGGGAACGGATGAGCAGTTCTTC
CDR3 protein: CASSALRVAGTDEQFF

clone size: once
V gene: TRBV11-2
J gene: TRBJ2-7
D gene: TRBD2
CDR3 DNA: TGTGCCAGCAGCCCCAGGGGCGGGAGGGCCAGAGGGTACGAGCAGTACTTC
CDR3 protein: CASSPRGGRARGYEQYF

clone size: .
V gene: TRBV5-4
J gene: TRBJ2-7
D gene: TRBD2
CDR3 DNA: TGTGCCAGCAGCAATAGCGGGAGTTACGAGCAGTACTTC
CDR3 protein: CASSNSGSYEQYF

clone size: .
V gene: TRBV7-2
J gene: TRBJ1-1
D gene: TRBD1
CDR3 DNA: TGTGCCAGCAGCTTTAGGGGACAGGGGTGGGCTTTCTTT
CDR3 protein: CASSFRGQGWAFF

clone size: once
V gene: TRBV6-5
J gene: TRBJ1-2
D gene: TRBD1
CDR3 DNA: TGTGCCAGCAGTGTCCGGGACAGCCCCTATGGCTACACCTTC
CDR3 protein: CASSVRDSPYGYTF

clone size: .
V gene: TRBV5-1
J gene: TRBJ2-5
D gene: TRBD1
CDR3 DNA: TGCGCCAGCAGGAACTTTGGACAGGCGGAGACCCAGTACTTC
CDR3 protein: CASRNFGQAETQYF

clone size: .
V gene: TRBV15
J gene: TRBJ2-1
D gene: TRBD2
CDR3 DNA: TGTGCCACCAGCAGAGGTTCGCTAGCGGCCTGGTCGACGGGGCAGTTCTTC
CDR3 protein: CATSRGSLAAWSTGQFF

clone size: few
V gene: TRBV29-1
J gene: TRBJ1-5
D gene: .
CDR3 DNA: TGCAGCGTTGGAGATAGCAATCAGCCCCAGCATTTT
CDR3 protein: CSVGDSNQPQHF

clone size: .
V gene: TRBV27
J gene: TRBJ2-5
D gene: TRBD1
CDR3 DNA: TGTGCCAGCAGATCCAGGGCTGTCGACAGGGGGCAAGAGACCCAGTACTTC
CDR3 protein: CASRSRAVDRGQETQYF

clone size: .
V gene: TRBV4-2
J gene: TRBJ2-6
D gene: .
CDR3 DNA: TGTGCCAGCAGCCAAGTAGGGAATCGGGCCAACGTCCTGACTTTC
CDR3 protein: CASSQVGNRANVLTF

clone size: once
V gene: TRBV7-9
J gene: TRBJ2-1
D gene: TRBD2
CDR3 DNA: TGTGCCAGCAGCTTCCCCGAAGGACTACCGGGACTAGATTACAATGAGCAGTTCTTC
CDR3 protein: CASSFPEGLPGLDYNEQFF

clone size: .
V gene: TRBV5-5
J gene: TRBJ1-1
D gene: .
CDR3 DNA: TGTGCCAGCAGCTTGGTGGATTGGAACACTGAAGCTTTCTTT
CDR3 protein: CASSLVDWNTEAFF

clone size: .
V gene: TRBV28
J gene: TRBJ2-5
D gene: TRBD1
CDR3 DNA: TGTGCCAGCAGTTTACCGACAGGGGGCGGGGAGACCCAGTACTTC
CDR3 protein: CASSLPTGGGETQYF

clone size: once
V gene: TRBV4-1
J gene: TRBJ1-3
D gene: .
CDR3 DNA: TGCGCCAGCAGCCAAGACGAAGGGAACACCATATATTTT
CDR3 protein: CASSQDEGNTIYF

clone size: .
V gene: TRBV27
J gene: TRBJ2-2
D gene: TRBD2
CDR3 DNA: TGTGCCAGCAGTTTATTCGGGCTAGCGGGAGGGGCAGTCCGGGAGCTGTTTTTT
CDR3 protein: CASSLFGLAGGAVRELFF

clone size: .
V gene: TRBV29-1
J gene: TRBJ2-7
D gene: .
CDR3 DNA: TGCAGCGTTGCGTGGCAACACGGCTCCTACGAGCAGTACTTC
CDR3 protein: CSVAWQHGSYEQYF

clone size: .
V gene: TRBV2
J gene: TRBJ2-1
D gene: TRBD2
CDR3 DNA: TGTGCCAGCAGGAGTAGCGGGAATGAGCAGTTCTTC
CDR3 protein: CASRSSGNEQFF

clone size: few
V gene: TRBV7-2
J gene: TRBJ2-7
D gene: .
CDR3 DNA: TGTGCCAGCAGCCCTCGGATTTACGAGCAGTACTTC
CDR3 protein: CASSPRIYEQYF

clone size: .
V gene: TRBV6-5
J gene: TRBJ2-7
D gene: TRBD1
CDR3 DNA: TGTGCCAGCAGTTATCCAGGACAGGGTACGATCGAGCAGTACTTC
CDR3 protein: CASSYPGQGTIEQYF

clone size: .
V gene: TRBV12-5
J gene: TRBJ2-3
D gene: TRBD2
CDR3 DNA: TGTGCTAGTGGTTTGGTAACGGCTAGCGGGAATCGTTGGGCAGATACGCAGTATTTT
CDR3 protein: CASGLVTASGNRWADTQYF

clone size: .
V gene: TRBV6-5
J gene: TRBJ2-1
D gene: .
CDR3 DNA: TGTGCCAGCAGTGCGAACAGGGTTAGGCAGTTCTTC
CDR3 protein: CASSANRVRQFF

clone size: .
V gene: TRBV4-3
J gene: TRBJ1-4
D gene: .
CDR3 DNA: TGCGCCAGCAGCCAAGATCGGGGGGCTCGAGAAAAACTGTTTTTT
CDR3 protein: CASSQDRGAREKLFF

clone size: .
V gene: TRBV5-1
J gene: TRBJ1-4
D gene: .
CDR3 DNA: TGCGCCAGCAGTACAGGCGAAAAACTGTTTTTT
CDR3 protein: CASSTGEKLFF

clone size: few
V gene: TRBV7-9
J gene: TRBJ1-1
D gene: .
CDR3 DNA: TGTGCCAGCAGCTCGTCCCCGGGACTGATAAACACTGAAGCTTTCTTT
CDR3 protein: CASSSSPGLINTEAFF

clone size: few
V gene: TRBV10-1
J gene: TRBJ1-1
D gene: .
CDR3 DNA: TGCGCCAGCAGTGGTTGGAACACTGAAGCTTTCTTT
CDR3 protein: CASSGWNTEAFF

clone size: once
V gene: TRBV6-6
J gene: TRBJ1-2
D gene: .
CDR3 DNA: TGTGCCAGCAGCGGCCCGACAGGCAACTATGGCTACACCTTC
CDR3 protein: CASSGPTGNYGYTF

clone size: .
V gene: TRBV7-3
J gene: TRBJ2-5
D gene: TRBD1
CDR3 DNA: TGTGCCAGCAGCCTAGCTGGGACAGCCCAAGAGACCCAGTACTTC
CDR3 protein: CASSLAGTAQETQYF

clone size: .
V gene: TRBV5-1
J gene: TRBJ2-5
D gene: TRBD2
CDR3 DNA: TGCGCCAGCAGCTGGGCGGGGACTATCGAAGAGACCCAGTACTTC
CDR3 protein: CASSWAGTIEETQYF

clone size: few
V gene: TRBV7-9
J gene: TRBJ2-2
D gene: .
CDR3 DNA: TGTGCCAGCAGCTTCGGGAGCCGCACCGGGGAGCTGTTTTTT
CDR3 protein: CASSFGSRTGELFF

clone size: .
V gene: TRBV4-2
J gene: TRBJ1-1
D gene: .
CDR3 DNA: TGTGCCAGCAGCCAAGGAAGCTTCCGCCAGGCGTCGACTGAAGCTTTCTTT
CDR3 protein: CASSQGSFRQASTEAFF

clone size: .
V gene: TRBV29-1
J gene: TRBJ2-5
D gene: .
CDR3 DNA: TGCAGCGTTGAAGATGCCCCTACCCAGTACTTC
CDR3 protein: CSVEDAPTQYF

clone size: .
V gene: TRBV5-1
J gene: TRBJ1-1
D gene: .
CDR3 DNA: TGCGCCAGCAAGACCCTAACAGGGAACACTGAAGCTTTCTTT
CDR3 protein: CASKTLTGNTEAFF

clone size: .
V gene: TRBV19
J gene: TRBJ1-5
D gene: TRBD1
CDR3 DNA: TGTGCCAGTAGTATAGAAGGGGGCGATCAGCCCCAGCATTTT
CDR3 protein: CASSIEGGDQPQHF

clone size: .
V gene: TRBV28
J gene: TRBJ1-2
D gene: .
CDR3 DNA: TGTGCCAGCAGTTTATTGTCGGGTGGCTACACCTTC
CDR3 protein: CASSLLSGGYTF

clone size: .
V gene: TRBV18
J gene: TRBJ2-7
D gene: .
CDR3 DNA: TGTGCCAGCTCACCCGGCCGGCCATCACTCTACGAGCAGTACTTC
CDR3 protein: CASSPGRPSLYEQYF

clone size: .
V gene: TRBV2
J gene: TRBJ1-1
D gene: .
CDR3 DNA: TGTGCCAGCACAGGAGAGGGGATGAACACTGAAGCTTTCTTT
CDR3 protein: CASTGEGMNTEAFF

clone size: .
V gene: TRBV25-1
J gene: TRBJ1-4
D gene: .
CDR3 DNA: TGTGCCAGCAGTGATGGGTCTTGGCAGGGTAATGAAAAACTGTTTTTT
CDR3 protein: CASSDGSWQGNEKLFF

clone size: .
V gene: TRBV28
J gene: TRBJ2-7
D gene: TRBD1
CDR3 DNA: TGTGCCAGCAGACCTTTCGGGACAGGGGACGAGCAGTACTTC
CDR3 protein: CASRPFGTGDEQYF

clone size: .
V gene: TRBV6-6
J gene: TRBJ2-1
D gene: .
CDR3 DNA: TGTGCCAGCAACCTGAGAGGCTCCTACAATGAGCAGTTCTTC
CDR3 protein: CASNLRGSYNEQFF

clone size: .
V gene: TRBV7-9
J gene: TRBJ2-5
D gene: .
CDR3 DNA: TGTGCCAGCAGCTTCACGTTTCTACAAGAGACCCAGTACTTC
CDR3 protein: CASSFTFLQETQYF

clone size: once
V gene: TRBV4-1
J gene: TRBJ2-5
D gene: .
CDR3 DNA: TGCGCCAGCAGCCAAGGAGGCCTCCAAGAGACCCAGTACTTC
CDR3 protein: CASSQGGLQETQYF

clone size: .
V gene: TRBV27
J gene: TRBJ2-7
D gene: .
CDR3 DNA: TGTGCCAGCAGTTTGTTGCCAGGGCCCGAGCAGTACTTC
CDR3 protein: CASSLLPGPEQYF

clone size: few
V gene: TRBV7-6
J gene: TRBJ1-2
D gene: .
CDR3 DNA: TGTGCCAGCAGCCCTACTTGGTCCGGGGACTATGGCTACACCTTC
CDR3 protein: CASSPTWSGDYGYTF